This T cell receptor (beta chain) came from a study of T-cell reconstitution after alpha-beta-depleted transplantation in children. Construction of the TCRbeta library involved unique molecular identifiers. MiXCR, applied by TCRdb to the PCR reads, yields one record per CDR3 protein. The sample has about 480,000 distinct CDR3 sequences, around 13% seen once. This clonotype has more than one count but fewer than ten. V gave up 2 bases and J gave up 6 bases, with 8 bases separating them. Germline V lookup: CDR1 SNHLY, CDR2 FYNNEI. The CDR3 is 13 residues long. The sequence came from a human donor who donated a stem cell graft to a child with combined immunodeficiency. The material was PBMCs from the stem cell graft donor, obtained from the stem cell graft. The rearrangement uses TRBV2 and TRBJ1-5, with TRBD1 as a possible D gene (6 bases). As DNA, the CDR3 is TGTGCCAGCAGTGAATACAGGGCTCAGCCCCAGCATTTT. Protein sequence: CASSEYRAQPQHF.